Below are 7 T cell receptor beta chains sequenced from a single sample in a study of ipilimumab plus nivolumab after autologous stem cell transplantation. Produced via immunoSEQ multiplex PCR; TCRdb's table is partial and in-frame only. This sample carries about 940 clones, less than 75% of them seen once, and the ten largest clones take 13%. Sequenced material: PBMCs, taken in a trial of ipilimumab plus nivolumab as post-transplant consolidation. All receptors come from a male donor with primary mediastinal lymphoma.

This clone was detected once. The gene calls are TRBV5-1 and TRBJ2-7; TRBD2 aligns across 11 bases. The CDR3 contains 14 residues. Per the germline V gene, CDR1 is SGHRS and CDR2 is YFSETQ. Trimming cost V 5 bases and J 5 bases; bases outside gene matches: 6. The chain's CDR3 is CASRLAGGKDEQYF. In nucleotides, the CDR3 is TGCGCCAGCAGGTTAGCGGGAGGGAAGGACGAGCAGTACTTC. Filled out from reference TRBV5-1 and TRBJ2-7, the complete variable domain reads KAGVTQTPRYLIKTRGQQVTLSCSPISGHRSVSWYQQTPGQGLQFLFEYFSETQRNKGNFPGRFSGRQFSNSRSEMNVSTLELGDSALYLCASRLAGGKDEQYFGPGTRLTVT.

The V gene is TRBV7-8, the J gene TRBJ1-5; D call uncertain. Germline V lookup: CDR1 SGHVS, CDR2 FQNEAQ. V lost 1 base and J 5 bases, leaving 9 bases between the germline ends. The CDR3 length is 14 residues. The CDR3: CASSLVLWDQPQHF. Here the CDR3 DNA reads TGTGCCAGCAGCTTAGTGTTGTGGGATCAGCCCCAGCATTTT.

This chain joins TRBV5-4 and TRBJ2-3; D gene uncertain. Germline CDR1 and CDR2: SGHNT and YYREEE (reference sequence). Trimming cost V 0 bases and J 5 bases, with 13 bases left between them. The CDR3 runs 15 residues. This chain's CDR3 is CASSLELTTRDTQYF. CDR3 in DNA: TGTGCCAGCAGCTTGGAACTAACAACCCGAGATACGCAGTATTTT.

DNA of the CDR3: TGTGCCAGTAGTATTGATTCGCGGGGGTCTTACAATGAGCAGTTCTTC. Translating gives CASSIDSRGSYNEQFF. V and J are TRBV19 and TRBJ2-1; 7 bases agree with TRBD2. Trimming cost V 3 bases and J 4 bases; bases outside gene matches: 9. This CDR3 comprises 16 residues. CDR1 is LNHDA and CDR2 is SQIVND in the germline V gene (reference sequence).

This clone turned up a few times. J is TRBJ2-1 and V is TRBV18; D might be TRBD1 (6 bases). V shed 1 base and J shed 6 bases, with 13 bases lying between them. The CDR3 is 15 amino acids. From germline, CDR1 is KGHSH and CDR2 LQKENI. The CDR3 nucleotides read TGTGCCAGCTCACCACGGGGACAACCCCCCAATGAGCAGTTCTTC. Encoded protein: CASSPRGQPPNEQFF.

The chain carries TRBV2 and TRBJ1-6; TRBD1 is a possible D gene (5 bases). V gave up 0 bases and J gave up 4 bases, with 10 bases separating them. The CDR3 spans 16 residues. Germline CDR1 SNHLY, CDR2 FYNNEI. CDR3 nucleotide sequence: TGTGCCAGCAGTGAAGCACGGGGGAGGTATAATTCACCCCTCCACTTT. Its translation: CASSEARGRYNSPLHF.

The chain recombines TRBV5-3 with TRBJ1-2; TRBD1 matches 7 bases. TRBV5-3 is noted as an ORF with a role that remains uncertain. The CDR3 loop spans 15 amino acids. V dropped 8 bases and J dropped 6; count of bases not matched to a gene: 16. In DNA form, the CDR3 reads TGTGCCAGCAGAGCCGAGTTAGCAGGGGGAGATGGCTACACCTTC. Amino acid sequence: CASRAELAGGDGYTF.